The rows below give T cell receptor beta chains drawn from one sample of a study of cytomegalovirus exposure and HLA in healthy donors. Sequencing was performed with immunoSEQ multiplex PCR; in TCRdb, only in-frame clones are kept and a portion is missing. Of about 180,000 clones detected, around 80% appear once; the ten largest clones hold approximately 2%. Material: PBMCs. These receptors all come from a woman under 40 in good health and CMV-seronegative. CDR3s include the opening cysteine and the closing phenylalanine or tryptophan. The D gene is left open where the match is weak. The size field is filled for only some rows; it gives once, few, many or a size class.

v_call: TRBV2
j_call: TRBJ1-1
clone_size: NA
d_call: NA
cdr3_length: 13
cdr3_nt: TGTGCCAGCACCCATCCCGAGGGCACTGAAGCTTTCTTT
cdr3_aa: CASTHPEGTEAFF

v_call: TRBV4-3
j_call: TRBJ1-1
clone_size: NA
d_call: NA
cdr3_length: 12
cdr3_nt: TGCGCCAGCAGCCAGAGGAACACTGAAGCTTTCTTT
cdr3_aa: CASSQRNTEAFF

v_call: TRBV2
j_call: TRBJ2-5
clone_size: NA
d_call: TRBD2
cdr3_length: 11
cdr3_nt: TGTGCCAGCGCGGGGGAAGAGACCCAGTACTTC
cdr3_aa: CASAGEETQYF

v_call: TRBV25-1
j_call: TRBJ1-1
clone_size: NA
d_call: TRBD1
cdr3_length: 16
cdr3_nt: TGTGCCAGCAGTGAGGCAGGGGGACTTCTACCCCGGCAAGCTTTCTTT
cdr3_aa: CASSEAGGLLPRQAFF

v_call: TRBV2
j_call: TRBJ1-6
clone_size: NA
d_call: NA
cdr3_length: 14
cdr3_nt: TGTGCCAGCATGGCGGGAAATGGTAATTCACCCCTCCACTTT
cdr3_aa: CASMAGNGNSPLHF

v_call: TRBV7-9
j_call: TRBJ1-3
clone_size: NA
d_call: TRBD1
cdr3_length: 15
cdr3_nt: TGTGCCAGCAACACCCACCGGGACAGGGGGAACACCATATATTTT
cdr3_aa: CASNTHRDRGNTIYF

v_call: TRBV2
j_call: TRBJ1-3
clone_size: NA
d_call: NA
cdr3_length: 15
cdr3_nt: TGTGCCAGCAGTGAACAGGGAGGCTCTGGAAACACCATATATTTT
cdr3_aa: CASSEQGGSGNTIYF

v_call: TRBV6-5
j_call: TRBJ1-1
clone_size: few
d_call: TRBD1
cdr3_length: 15
cdr3_nt: TGTGCCAGCAGAGAGGACAGGAGGGGGAACACTGAAGCTTTCTTT
cdr3_aa: CASREDRRGNTEAFF

v_call: TRBV7-8
j_call: TRBJ1-2
clone_size: NA
d_call: NA
cdr3_length: 15
cdr3_nt: TGTGCCAGCAGCGAGTCGACAGGAACTAACTATGGCTACACCTTC
cdr3_aa: CASSESTGTNYGYTF

v_call: TRBV19
j_call: TRBJ2-5
clone_size: NA
d_call: TRBD2
cdr3_length: 13
cdr3_nt: TGTGCCAGTAGGACTAGCGGGGGCCTCACCCAGTACTTC
cdr3_aa: CASRTSGGLTQYF

v_call: TRBV5-6
j_call: TRBJ2-7
clone_size: NA
d_call: NA
cdr3_length: 16
cdr3_nt: TGTGCCAGCAGCTTGTTCGCGACATCCCTCTCCTACGAGCAGTACTTC
cdr3_aa: CASSLFATSLSYEQYF

v_call: TRBV4-1
j_call: TRBJ1-1
clone_size: NA
d_call: TRBD1
cdr3_length: 16
cdr3_nt: TGCGCCAGCAGCCCTCACAGGGGGGACACTTACACTGAAGCTTTCTTT
cdr3_aa: CASSPHRGDTYTEAFF

v_call: TRBV19
j_call: TRBJ1-4
clone_size: NA
d_call: NA
cdr3_length: 15
cdr3_nt: TGTGCCAGTAGTATAGACCCGGGACAACATGAAAAACTGTTTTTT
cdr3_aa: CASSIDPGQHEKLFF

v_call: TRBV18
j_call: TRBJ2-2
clone_size: NA
d_call: NA
cdr3_length: 16
cdr3_nt: TGTGCCAGCTCACCCCGAAGACTAGTTAGCGCCGGGGAGCTGTTTTTT
cdr3_aa: CASSPRRLVSAGELFF

v_call: TRBV9
j_call: TRBJ1-4
clone_size: NA
d_call: TRBD1
cdr3_length: 17
cdr3_nt: TGTGCCAGCAGCCCACGGGACAGGGGCCTCTTTAATGAAAAACTGTTTTTT
cdr3_aa: CASSPRDRGLFNEKLFF

v_call: TRBV10-3
j_call: TRBJ1-6
clone_size: NA
d_call: TRBD1
cdr3_length: 15
cdr3_nt: TGTGCCATAGCCGGGACAGGGGGCGATAATTCACCCCTCCACTTT
cdr3_aa: CAIAGTGGDNSPLHF

v_call: TRBV27
j_call: TRBJ1-2
clone_size: NA
d_call: TRBD1
cdr3_length: 15
cdr3_nt: TGTGCCAGCAGTATCCGACAGGGGGGTAGCTATGGCTACACCTTC
cdr3_aa: CASSIRQGGSYGYTF

v_call: TRBV2
j_call: TRBJ2-5
clone_size: NA
d_call: NA
cdr3_length: 14
cdr3_nt: TGTGCCAGCTGGGGCGGGGGCGAATTGGAGACCCAGTACTTC
cdr3_aa: CASWGGGELETQYF

v_call: TRBV30
j_call: TRBJ2-5
clone_size: once
d_call: NA
cdr3_length: 14
cdr3_nt: TGTGCCTGGAGTGTCGGCAGGGCGGAGGAGACCCAGTACTTC
cdr3_aa: CAWSVGRAEETQYF

v_call: TRBV5-1
j_call: TRBJ2-7
clone_size: NA
d_call: TRBD1
cdr3_length: 15
cdr3_nt: TGCGCCAGCAGCTTGGGACAGGGGTTTACCTACGAGCAGTACTTC
cdr3_aa: CASSLGQGFTYEQYF

v_call: TRBV4-1
j_call: TRBJ2-7
clone_size: NA
d_call: TRBD2
cdr3_length: 20
cdr3_nt: TGCGCCAGCAGCCAGGGAGTAGGGCTAGCGGGGTCTCCAGTAACCTACGAGCAGTACTTC
cdr3_aa: CASSQGVGLAGSPVTYEQYF

v_call: TRBV30
j_call: TRBJ2-5
clone_size: NA
d_call: NA
cdr3_length: 13
cdr3_nt: TGTGCCTGGAGTCCAGGGAATCGAGAGACCCAGTACTTC
cdr3_aa: CAWSPGNRETQYF

v_call: TRBV27
j_call: TRBJ1-4
clone_size: once
d_call: TRBD1
cdr3_length: 13
cdr3_nt: TGTGCCAGCACATTTATCAGGGGGGAAAAACTGTTTTTT
cdr3_aa: CASTFIRGEKLFF

v_call: TRBV29-1
j_call: TRBJ2-7
clone_size: NA
d_call: TRBD1
cdr3_length: 13
cdr3_nt: TGCAGCGTTGTACCGGGACAGACCTACGAGCAGTACTTC
cdr3_aa: CSVVPGQTYEQYF

v_call: TRBV7-2
j_call: TRBJ1-2
clone_size: NA
d_call: NA
cdr3_length: 13
cdr3_nt: TGTGCCAGCAGCTTATCGGCGGCAGGGGCGCACACCTTC
cdr3_aa: CASSLSAAGAHTF

v_call: TRBV5-1
j_call: TRBJ2-5
clone_size: NA
d_call: NA
cdr3_length: 16
cdr3_nt: TGCGCCAGCAGCGGCGAATGGACTGGGTACCAAGAGACCCAGTACTTC
cdr3_aa: CASSGEWTGYQETQYF

v_call: TRBV9
j_call: TRBJ1-3
clone_size: NA
d_call: TRBD1
cdr3_length: 18
cdr3_nt: TGTGCCAGCACTAAAGCACAGGGGAAGTCTCCCCCTGGAAACACCATATATTTT
cdr3_aa: CASTKAQGKSPPGNTIYF

v_call: TRBV29-1
j_call: TRBJ1-5
clone_size: NA
d_call: TRBD1
cdr3_length: 13
cdr3_nt: TGCAGCGTGGGGGACAGCGGCAATCAGCCCCAGCATTTT
cdr3_aa: CSVGDSGNQPQHF

v_call: TRBV19
j_call: TRBJ1-2
clone_size: NA
d_call: NA
cdr3_length: 13
cdr3_nt: TGTGCCAGTAGTATTAGTGTCCTCTATGGCTACACCTTC
cdr3_aa: CASSISVLYGYTF

v_call: TRBV7-6
j_call: TRBJ1-2
clone_size: NA
d_call: TRBD1
cdr3_length: 14
cdr3_nt: TGTGCCAGCAGCTTATCGGAGACAGGGAGTGGCTACACCTTC
cdr3_aa: CASSLSETGSGYTF

v_call: TRBV6-1
j_call: TRBJ1-4
clone_size: NA
d_call: NA
cdr3_length: 15
cdr3_nt: TGTGCCAGCAGTGTTCTCACGTCGTCATACGGAAAACTGTTTTTT
cdr3_aa: CASSVLTSSYGKLFF

v_call: TRBV5-1
j_call: TRBJ2-3
clone_size: few
d_call: NA
cdr3_length: 13
cdr3_nt: TGCGCCAGCAGCTTGGGGACAGCAGATACGCAGTATTTT
cdr3_aa: CASSLGTADTQYF

v_call: TRBV6-5
j_call: TRBJ2-3
clone_size: NA
d_call: TRBD1
cdr3_length: 15
cdr3_nt: TGTGCCAGCAGGCAGGACAGGGGGCAGTCAGATACGCAGTATTTT
cdr3_aa: CASRQDRGQSDTQYF

v_call: TRBV27
j_call: TRBJ1-5
clone_size: NA
d_call: NA
cdr3_length: 16
cdr3_nt: TGTGCCAGCAGTTTGGGGAGGGTGACTAGCAATCAGCCCCAGCATTTT
cdr3_aa: CASSLGRVTSNQPQHF

v_call: TRBV5-1
j_call: TRBJ1-2
clone_size: NA
d_call: TRBD1
cdr3_length: 18
cdr3_nt: TGCGCCAGCAGCCCCCCGGGACAGGGGGCGAGGGTCGGTAGGGGCTACACCTTC
cdr3_aa: CASSPPGQGARVGRGYTF

v_call: TRBV5-6
j_call: TRBJ2-7
clone_size: few
d_call: NA
cdr3_length: 14
cdr3_nt: TGTGCCAGCAGCTTGGAAACGACTAACTACGAGCAGTACTTC
cdr3_aa: CASSLETTNYEQYF

v_call: TRBV30
j_call: TRBJ1-2
clone_size: NA
d_call: TRBD1
cdr3_length: 15
cdr3_nt: TGTGCCTGGAAAACGACAGGGGGCGCCGGCTATGGCTACACCTTC
cdr3_aa: CAWKTTGGAGYGYTF

v_call: TRBV5-1
j_call: TRBJ2-7
clone_size: NA
d_call: TRBD2
cdr3_length: 17
cdr3_nt: TGCGCCAGCAGCCCAGAGGGAAGACTAGCGGGTACCTACGAGCAGTACTTC
cdr3_aa: CASSPEGRLAGTYEQYF

v_call: TRBV7-7
j_call: TRBJ2-1
clone_size: once
d_call: TRBD1
cdr3_length: 15
cdr3_nt: TGTGCCAGCAGCTCTTCCGGGACAGGGAACGGTGAGCAGTTCTTC
cdr3_aa: CASSSSGTGNGEQFF

v_call: TRBV11-2
j_call: TRBJ2-7
clone_size: NA
d_call: NA
cdr3_length: 14
cdr3_nt: TGTGCCAGCAGCTTAGGCCCCACAGGGTACGAGCAGTACTTC
cdr3_aa: CASSLGPTGYEQYF

v_call: TRBV2
j_call: TRBJ2-7
clone_size: NA
d_call: TRBD2
cdr3_length: 18
cdr3_nt: TGTGCCAGCAGTTTCCTCGGGACTAGCGGGGGGAATTCCTACGAGCAGTACTTC
cdr3_aa: CASSFLGTSGGNSYEQYF

v_call: TRBV9
j_call: TRBJ2-2
clone_size: NA
d_call: NA
cdr3_length: 15
cdr3_nt: TGTGCCAGCAGCGTAACCGGGGTAAACACCGGGGAGCTGTTTTTT
cdr3_aa: CASSVTGVNTGELFF

v_call: TRBV10-2
j_call: TRBJ2-3
clone_size: NA
d_call: TRBD2
cdr3_length: 15
cdr3_nt: TGCGCCAGCAGTGATCCAGCGGGGGGCGCAGATACGCAGTATTTT
cdr3_aa: CASSDPAGGADTQYF

v_call: TRBV29-1
j_call: TRBJ1-2
clone_size: NA
d_call: TRBD1
cdr3_length: 14
cdr3_nt: TGCAGCACCCCCGACAGGGGCCCTAACTATGGCTACACCTTC
cdr3_aa: CSTPDRGPNYGYTF

v_call: TRBV29-1
j_call: TRBJ1-2
clone_size: NA
d_call: NA
cdr3_length: 14
cdr3_nt: TGCAGCGTCCCCGCGCCAGGGATGAACTATGGCTACACCTTC
cdr3_aa: CSVPAPGMNYGYTF

v_call: TRBV10-2
j_call: TRBJ1-2
clone_size: NA
d_call: NA
cdr3_length: 15
cdr3_nt: TGCGCCAGCTCCAAGATCTCTTTGGGAGGGGATGGCTACACCTTC
cdr3_aa: CASSKISLGGDGYTF

v_call: TRBV5-1
j_call: TRBJ2-1
clone_size: NA
d_call: NA
cdr3_length: 14
cdr3_nt: TGCGCCAGCAGCTTAGTAAGGGGGAACAATGAGCAGTTCTTC
cdr3_aa: CASSLVRGNNEQFF

v_call: TRBV19
j_call: TRBJ1-5
clone_size: NA
d_call: TRBD1
cdr3_length: 15
cdr3_nt: TGTGCCAGTAGTATAGGGGCAGGGGGCGGTCAGCCCCAGCATTTT
cdr3_aa: CASSIGAGGGQPQHF

v_call: TRBV25-1
j_call: TRBJ1-2
clone_size: NA
d_call: TRBD1
cdr3_length: 13
cdr3_nt: TGTGCCAGCAGTGATAGGGGGCAGGATGGCTACACCTTC
cdr3_aa: CASSDRGQDGYTF

v_call: TRBV5-1
j_call: TRBJ2-7
clone_size: NA
d_call: TRBD1
cdr3_length: 14
cdr3_nt: TGCGCCAGCAGCTGGCAGGACAGGAACTACGAGCAGTACTTC
cdr3_aa: CASSWQDRNYEQYF

v_call: TRBV18
j_call: TRBJ1-4
clone_size: NA
d_call: NA
cdr3_length: 15
cdr3_nt: TGTGCCAGCTCATTTCCGGGGGCAACTAATGAAAAACTGTTTTTT
cdr3_aa: CASSFPGATNEKLFF

v_call: TRBV29-1
j_call: TRBJ1-5
clone_size: NA
d_call: NA
cdr3_length: 12
cdr3_nt: TGCAGCGTCCGGGAACCCAATCAGCCCCAGCATTTT
cdr3_aa: CSVREPNQPQHF

v_call: TRBV30
j_call: TRBJ1-3
clone_size: NA
d_call: NA
cdr3_length: 13
cdr3_nt: TGTGCCTGGAGTGTCCAGGCTGGAAACACCATATATTTT
cdr3_aa: CAWSVQAGNTIYF

v_call: TRBV6-5
j_call: TRBJ1-1
clone_size: few
d_call: TRBD1
cdr3_length: 12
cdr3_nt: TGTGCCAGCCGACAGGGGAACACTGAAGCTTTCTTT
cdr3_aa: CASRQGNTEAFF

v_call: TRBV5-1
j_call: TRBJ1-1
clone_size: NA
d_call: NA
cdr3_length: 14
cdr3_nt: TGCGCCAGCAGCTTGGACAGAACGAACACTGAAGCTTTCTTT
cdr3_aa: CASSLDRTNTEAFF

v_call: TRBV6-1
j_call: TRBJ2-7
clone_size: NA
d_call: NA
cdr3_length: 15
cdr3_nt: TGTGCCAGCAGTCCCACCCAGCGGAGCTCCTACGAGCAGTACTTC
cdr3_aa: CASSPTQRSSYEQYF